The clone carrying this T cell receptor (beta chain) was picked up a small number of times. Its antigen remains unidentified. Expressed TCRB transcripts were sequenced, since all the RNA that had been isolated was reverse transcribed. Measured with immunoSEQ multiplex PCR; TCRdb has only the in-frame clones, and not every one. Among 300,000 or so clones listed, approximately 9.9% were seen once. This sample stems from a study of beta chain features in type 1 diabetes. The study's findings and limits: Significant though moderate, a shortening of TCRB CDR3s appeared in all four CD4+ subsets of Type 1 diabetes patients.

The clonotype comes from a man between 25 and 39 years old with type 1 diabetes. The sequenced sample consisted of central memory CD4+ T cells from blood.

The CDR3 region is CASSVGQGDNSGANVLTF. DNA of the CDR3: TGTGCCAGCAGCGTAGGTCAGGGCGATAACTCTGGGGCCAACGTCCTGACTTTC. This chain joins TRBV9 and TRBJ2-6, with a weak D call TRBD1 (5 bases). Between the trimmed V and J ends, which lost 0 bases and 0 bases, there was a span of 13 bases. The length of the CDR3 is 18 residues. Germline loops: CDR1 SGDLS, CDR2 YYNGEE.